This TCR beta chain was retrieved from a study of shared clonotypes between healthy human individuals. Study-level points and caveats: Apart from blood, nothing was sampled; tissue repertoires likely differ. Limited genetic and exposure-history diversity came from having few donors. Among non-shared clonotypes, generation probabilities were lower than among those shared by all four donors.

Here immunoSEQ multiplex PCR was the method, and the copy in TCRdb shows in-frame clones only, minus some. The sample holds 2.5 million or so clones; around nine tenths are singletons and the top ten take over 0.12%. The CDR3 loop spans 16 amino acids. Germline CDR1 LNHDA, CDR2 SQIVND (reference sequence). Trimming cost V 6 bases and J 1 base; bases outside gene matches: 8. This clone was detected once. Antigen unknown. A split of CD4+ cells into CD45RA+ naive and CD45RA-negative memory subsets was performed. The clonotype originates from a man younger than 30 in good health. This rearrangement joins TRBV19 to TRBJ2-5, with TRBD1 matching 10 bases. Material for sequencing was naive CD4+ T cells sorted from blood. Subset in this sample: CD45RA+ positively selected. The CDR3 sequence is CASSDRGRRGQETQYF. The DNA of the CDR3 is TGTGCCAGTAGCGACAGGGGGCGAAGGGGCCAAGAGACCCAGTACTTC.